Below are 6 T cell receptor beta chains sequenced from a single sample in a study of T cells in localized non-small cell lung cancer. Repertoires were generated with immunoSEQ multiplex PCR, while TCRdb's copy carries only in-frame clones and drops some. Found here are over 45,000 clones, approximately 86% of them singletons; the top ten hold about a sixth. Sequenced material: PBMCs, taken before any cancer treatment. The receptors originated from a female donor with stage II lung adenocarcinoma.

The chain uses TRBV5-1 and TRBJ2-2, with D possibly matching TRBD2 (5 bases). V was shortened by 0 bases and J by 5 bases, with 14 bases between the two germline ends. The CDR3 extends over 16 amino acids. In germline, CDR1 is SGHRS, CDR2 YFSETQ. The CDR3 loop is CASSLEGGPGTGELFF. In DNA form, the CDR3 reads TGCGCCAGCAGCTTGGAAGGAGGACCCGGGACCGGGGAGCTGTTTTTT.

This chain connects TRBV2 to TRBJ1-6; 10 bases line up with TRBD1. From germline, CDR1 is SNHLY and CDR2 FYNNEI. The J segment lost 9 bases and the V segment lost 9 bases, leaving 8 bases of the junction unmatched. The CDR3 has 14 residues. CDR3 sequence reads: CASKRTGGSSPLHF. The CDR3 DNA sequence: TGTGCCAGTAAAAGGACAGGGGGGAGTTCACCCCTCCACTTT.

The chain combines TRBV10-2 with TRBJ2-1; 10 nucleotides agree with TRBD2. Germline assignment: CDR1 WSHSY and CDR2 SAAADI. J was trimmed by 7 bases and V by 6 bases; bases with no gene match: 9. The CDR3 runs to 15 residues. Written as DNA, the CDR3 is TGCGCCAGCAGATTGGCTAGCGGGGGAAGTAATGAGCAGTTCTTC. Translating gives CASRLASGGSNEQFF.

In the case of this clone: Here the CDR3 omits its conserved ending phenylalanine or tryptophan, so a read error is the likely source. The limits of the CDR3 on the DNA are not certain, so only TCRdb's listed CDR3 is given. The chain employs TRBV10-3 and TRBJ2-3. Germline V gene lookup returns CDR1 ENHRY and CDR2 SYGVKD. Ends included, the CDR3 has 12 residues. The CDR3 loop reads CAISDRDYPTVQ.

The chain links TRBV28 to TRBJ2-3; D is perhaps TRBD1 (8 bases). Germline V gene lookup returns CDR1 MDHEN and CDR2 SYDVKM. Trimming removed 2 bases at V and 6 bases at J, with 21 bases between. This CDR3 region has 17 residues. The CDR3 protein is CASSLGGGQDPHDTQYF. In nucleotides, the CDR3 is TGTGCCAGCAGTTTAGGGGGGGGACAGGATCCTCATGATACGCAGTATTTT.

The chain carries TRBV7-9 and TRBJ2-3; 11 bases line up with TRBD2. Looked up from germline, CDR1 is SEHNR and CDR2 is FQNEAQ (reference sequence). The CDR3 runs 15 residues. Trimming took 6 bases from V and 3 from J; bases not matched to a gene: 5. The CDR3 reads CASSILAGVTDTQYF. The CDR3 DNA follows: TGTGCCAGCAGTATACTAGCGGGGGTTACAGATACGCAGTATTTT.